These 3 T cell receptor beta chains came from one sample sequenced in a study of post-analysis software for immune sequencing data. Study results and caveats: Patients had higher frequencies than controls of about five TRBV segments, including TRBV5-6, TRBV5-1 and TRBV20-1.

cDNA libraries of TCR beta carried unique molecular identifiers. MiXCR, run by TCRdb on the PCR reads, gives a single entry per CDR3 protein. The table shows about 760,000 distinct CDR3 sequences, with 25% to 30% occurring only once. No antigen has been identified for these receptors. Sequencing was performed on blood. Receptor source: a girl aged 5 to 17 with multiple sclerosis.

The rearrangement links TRBV7-9 to TRBJ2-7, with 8 bases matching TRBD1. Trimming cost V 5 bases and J 3 bases; bases outside gene matches: 9. The CDR3 covers 15 residues. Germline V gives CDR1 SEHNR, CDR2 FQNEAQ (reference sequence). CDR3 amino acids: CASSPSAGQGYEQYF. As DNA, the CDR3 is TGTGCCAGCAGCCCATCCGCCGGACAGGGCTACGAGCAGTACTTC.

The V gene is TRBV7-9, the J gene TRBJ2-3; perhaps TRBD1 as D (6 bases). With 3 bases removed from V and 8 bases from J, the gap between germline ends came to 21 bases. The CDR3 runs to 16 residues. Germline-derived CDR1 and CDR2 are SEHNR and FQNEAQ (reference sequence). CDR3 amino acids: CASSFPGTQAVGTQYF. In DNA form, the CDR3 reads TGTGCCAGCAGCTTCCCCGGGACACAGGCCGTCGGTACGCAGTATTTT.

The chain joins TRBV29-1 to TRBJ1-6; weak D call: TRBD1 (5 bases). The ends were cut back, 1 base at V and 10 bases at J, with 8 bases in the middle. Germline lookup yields CDR1 SQVTM and CDR2 ANQGSEA. The CDR3 sequence is 12 residues long. Written as DNA, the CDR3 is TGCAGCGTTGAAGGGGGGAGGTCACCCCTCCACTTT. It codes for CSVEGGRSPLHF. The full variable domain, with the rest looked up from reference TRBV29-1 and TRBJ1-6, is SAVISQKPSRDICQRGTSLTIQCQVDSQVTMMFWYRQQPGQSLTLIATANQGSEATYESGFVIDKFPISRPNLTFSTLTVSNMSPEDSSIYLCSVEGGRSPLHFGNGTRLTVT.